The T cell receptor (beta chain) described here comes from a study of sequential checkpoint blockade in melanoma. The data were produced by immunoSEQ multiplex PCR, yet TCRdb's version contains in-frame clones alone and is incomplete. This table has under 45,000 clones, almost 85% appearing once. This CDR3 has 18 residues. The V and J ends lost 6 bases and 0 bases respectively, with 23 bases between them. The treatment is: randomized to nivolumab then ipilimumab (arm A) or the reverse (arm B). The clonotype originates from a human donor with melanoma. The V gene is TRBV6-7, the J gene TRBJ1-2; D is possibly TRBD1 (5 bases). TRBV6-7 is an ORF for which the function is uncertain. Sequenced here: CD8+ T cells sorted from blood (inferred from file names), sampled from a patient given nivolumab and ipilimumab in sequence. The CDR3 region has the DNA TGTGCCAGCAGGCCGGGGTATTTCGGGGGTGTATCTAACTATGGCTACACCTTC. Its translation is CASRPGYFGGVSNYGYTF.